Sequencing of this TCR beta chain was carried out in a study of cytomegalovirus exposure and HLA in healthy donors. Study outcomes and limitations: Previous analysis showed most TCR beta V segments were productive about 90% or about 30% of the time. TRBV6-2, TRBV6-3 and some other V segments were excluded as indistinguishable. According to the study, around 150 TCR beta chains were cytomegalovirus-associated.

As regards this clone: Its antigen is not identified.

This CDR3 comprises 13 residues. Trimming took 4 bases from V and 5 from J, leaving 12 bases between them. CDR1 is SQVTM and CDR2 is ANQGSEA in the germline V gene. Likely unrecorded immune exposures existed in these nominally healthy donors. The study ran its PCR with 60 Vbeta and 13 Jbeta primers. The table came from immunoSEQ multiplex PCR; TCRdb's copy has only in-frame clones and leaves some out. The sample gives 110,000 to 150,000 clones, approximately 80% of which show up once; 5% to 5.5% is in the top ten. The V and J genes are TRBV29-1 and TRBJ1-5; a possible D gene is TRBD1 (5 bases). The receptor was isolated from a male donor in good health and CMV-seronegative. The sequenced material came from PBMCs. CDR3 sequence (DNA): TGCAGCGTTGCGGGGGGAGAGGATCAGCCCCAGCATTTT. Protein: CSVAGGEDQPQHF.